This T cell receptor beta chain is from a study of cytomegalovirus exposure and HLA in healthy donors. Overall study context: A preliminary data release comprised approximately 85 million unique TCRs obtained from HLA-typed donors.

The study, taken as a whole, reports: In most subjects, TCR beta sequences reportedly gave accurate predictions of HLA-A and HLA-B alleles. According to an earlier analysis, most TCR beta V segments yielded productive rearrangements about 90% or about 30% of the time. Researchers reported that three CMV-associated chains were confirmed in vitro as CMV antigen-specific.

A word on this clone: What it recognizes is unknown.

This CDR3 contains 17 residues. Germline V gives CDR1 MDHEN, CDR2 SYDVKM. V lost 5 bases, J lost 3 bases, and 21 bases lay in between. The PCR employed 60 Vbeta primers together with 13 Jbeta primers. TCRdb keeps only in-frame clones here, not all; method: immunoSEQ multiplex PCR. The sample has about 140,000 clones, around 80% seen once. The TCR originated in a male donor in good health and CMV-seronegative. The chain joins TRBV28 to TRBJ2-3; D possibly corresponds to TRBD1 (6 bases). The sample consisted of PBMCs. The CDR3 DNA follows: TGTGCCAGCAGTAGTTTCTCCGGGACAAGAATAACAGATACGCAGTATTTT. It is translated as CASSSFSGTRITDTQYF. The full variable domain, completed using reference TRBV28 and TRBJ2-3, is DVKVTQSSRYLVKRTGEKVFLECVQDMDHENMFWYRQDPGLGLRLIYFSYDVKMKEKGDIPEGYSVSREKKERFSLILESASTNQTSMYLCASSSFSGTRITDTQYFGPGTRLTVL.